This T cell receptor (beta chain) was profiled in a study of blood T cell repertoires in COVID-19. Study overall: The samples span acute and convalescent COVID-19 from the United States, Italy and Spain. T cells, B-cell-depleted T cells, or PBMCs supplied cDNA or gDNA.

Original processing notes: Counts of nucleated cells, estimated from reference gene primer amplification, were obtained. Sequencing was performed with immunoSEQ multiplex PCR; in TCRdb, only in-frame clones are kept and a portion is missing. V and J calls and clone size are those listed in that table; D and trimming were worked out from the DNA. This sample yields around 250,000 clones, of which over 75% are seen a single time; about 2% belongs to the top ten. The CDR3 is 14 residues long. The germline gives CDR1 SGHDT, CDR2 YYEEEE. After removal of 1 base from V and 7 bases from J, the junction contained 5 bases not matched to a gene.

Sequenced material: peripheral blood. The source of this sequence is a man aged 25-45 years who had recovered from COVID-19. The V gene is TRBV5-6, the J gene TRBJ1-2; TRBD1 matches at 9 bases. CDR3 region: CASSLWDRVLGYTF. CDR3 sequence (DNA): TGTGCCAGCAGCTTGTGGGACAGGGTTCTTGGCTACACCTTC.